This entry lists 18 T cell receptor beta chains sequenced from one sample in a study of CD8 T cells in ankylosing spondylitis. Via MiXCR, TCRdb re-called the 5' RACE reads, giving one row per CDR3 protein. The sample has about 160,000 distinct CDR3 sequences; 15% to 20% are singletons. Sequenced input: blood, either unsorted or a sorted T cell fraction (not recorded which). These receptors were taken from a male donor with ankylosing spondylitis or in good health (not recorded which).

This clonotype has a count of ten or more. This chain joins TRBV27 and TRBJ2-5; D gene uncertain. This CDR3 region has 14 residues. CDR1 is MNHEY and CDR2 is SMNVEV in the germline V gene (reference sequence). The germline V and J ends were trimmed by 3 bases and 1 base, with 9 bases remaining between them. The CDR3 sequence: CASSFGLPQETQYF. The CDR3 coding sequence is TGTGCCAGCAGTTTTGGGCTCCCCCAAGAGACCCAGTACTTC.

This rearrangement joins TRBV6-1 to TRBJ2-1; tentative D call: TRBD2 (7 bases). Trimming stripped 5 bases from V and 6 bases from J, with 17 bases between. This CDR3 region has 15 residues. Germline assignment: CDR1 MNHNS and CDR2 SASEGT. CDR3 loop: CASSRKGGGSNEQFF. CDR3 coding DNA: TGTGCCAGCAGTCGAAAGGGGGGAGGGTCCAATGAGCAGTTCTTC.

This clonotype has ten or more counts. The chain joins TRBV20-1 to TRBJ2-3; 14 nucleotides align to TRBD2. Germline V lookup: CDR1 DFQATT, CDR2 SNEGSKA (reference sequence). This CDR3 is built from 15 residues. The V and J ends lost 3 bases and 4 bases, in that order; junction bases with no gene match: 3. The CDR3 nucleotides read TGCAGTGCTAGCCGACTAGCGGGAGGGGCAGATACGCAGTATTTT. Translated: CSASRLAGGADTQYF.

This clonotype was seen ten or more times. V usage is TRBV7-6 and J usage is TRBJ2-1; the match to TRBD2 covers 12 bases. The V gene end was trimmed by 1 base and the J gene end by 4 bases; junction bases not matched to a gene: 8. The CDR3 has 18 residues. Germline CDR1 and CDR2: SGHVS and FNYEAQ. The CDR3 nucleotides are TGTGCCAGCAGCTTAGGACTAGCGGGAGCCGCAGGTTACAATGAGCAGTTCTTC. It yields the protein CASSLGLAGAAGYNEQFF.

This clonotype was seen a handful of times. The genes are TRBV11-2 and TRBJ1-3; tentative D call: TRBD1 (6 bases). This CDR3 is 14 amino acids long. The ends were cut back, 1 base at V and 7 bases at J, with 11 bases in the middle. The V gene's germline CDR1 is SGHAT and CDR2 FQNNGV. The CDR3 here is CASSLAQGWNTIYF. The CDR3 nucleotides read TGTGCCAGCAGCTTAGCCCAGGGGTGGAACACCATATATTTT.

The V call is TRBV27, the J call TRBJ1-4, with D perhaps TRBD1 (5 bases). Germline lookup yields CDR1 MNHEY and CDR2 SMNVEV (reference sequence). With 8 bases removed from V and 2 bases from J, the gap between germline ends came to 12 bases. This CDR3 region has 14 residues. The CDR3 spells CASGMTATNEKLFF. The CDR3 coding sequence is TGTGCCAGCGGTATGACAGCGACTAATGAAAAACTGTTTTTT.

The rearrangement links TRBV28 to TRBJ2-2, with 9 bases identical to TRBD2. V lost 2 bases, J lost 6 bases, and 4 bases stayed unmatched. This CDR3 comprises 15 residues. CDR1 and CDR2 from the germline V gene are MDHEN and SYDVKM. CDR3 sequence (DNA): TGTGCCAGCAGTTTAGCGGGAGGGGGCCCCGGGGAGCTGTTTTTT. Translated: CASSLAGGGPGELFF.

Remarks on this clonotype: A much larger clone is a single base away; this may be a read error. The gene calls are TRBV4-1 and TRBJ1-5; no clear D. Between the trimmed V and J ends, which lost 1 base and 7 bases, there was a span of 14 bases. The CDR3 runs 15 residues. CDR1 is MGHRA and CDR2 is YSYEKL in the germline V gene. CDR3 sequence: CASSQVFHDGQPQHF. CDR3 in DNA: TGCGCCAGCAGCCAAGTTTTCCACGACGGCCAGCCCCAGCATTTT.

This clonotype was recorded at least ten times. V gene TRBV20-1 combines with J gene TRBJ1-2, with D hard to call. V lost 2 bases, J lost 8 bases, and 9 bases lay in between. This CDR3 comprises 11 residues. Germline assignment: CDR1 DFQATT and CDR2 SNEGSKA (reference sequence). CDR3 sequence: CSARSTEGYTF. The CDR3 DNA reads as TGCAGTGCTAGATCAACCGAGGGCTACACCTTC.

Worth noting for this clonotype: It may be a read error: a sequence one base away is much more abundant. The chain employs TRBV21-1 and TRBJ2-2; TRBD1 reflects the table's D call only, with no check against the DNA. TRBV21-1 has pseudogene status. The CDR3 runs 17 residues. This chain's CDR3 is CASSTKGGTGWSGELFF. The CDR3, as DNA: TGTGCCAGCAGCACAAAAGGCGGGACAGGGTGGTCCGGGGAGCTGTTTTTT.

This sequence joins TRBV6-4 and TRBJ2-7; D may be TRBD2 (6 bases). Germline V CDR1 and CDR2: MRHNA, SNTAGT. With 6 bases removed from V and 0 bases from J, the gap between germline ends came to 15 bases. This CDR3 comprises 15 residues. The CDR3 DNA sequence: TGTGCCAGCAGCGCTCTTGCGGGGCACTCCTACGAGCAGTACTTC. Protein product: CASSALAGHSYEQYF.

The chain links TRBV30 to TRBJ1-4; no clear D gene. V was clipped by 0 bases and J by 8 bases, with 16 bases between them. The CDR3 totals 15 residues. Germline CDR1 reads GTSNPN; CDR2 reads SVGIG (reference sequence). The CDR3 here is CAWSVWSPPREKLFF. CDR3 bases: TGTGCCTGGAGTGTATGGTCCCCACCGAGGGAAAAACTGTTTTTT.

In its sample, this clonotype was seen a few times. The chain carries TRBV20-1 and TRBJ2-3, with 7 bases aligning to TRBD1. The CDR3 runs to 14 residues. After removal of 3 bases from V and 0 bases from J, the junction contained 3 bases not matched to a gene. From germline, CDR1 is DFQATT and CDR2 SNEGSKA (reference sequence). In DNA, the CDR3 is TGCAGTGCTAGCCTAGGGGGCAGCACAGATACGCAGTATTTT. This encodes CSASLGGSTDTQYF.

The CDR3 nucleotides are TGCAGCGTTGAAACCCCGACTAGCGGCACCTACAATGAGCAGTTCTTC. Translated: CSVETPTSGTYNEQFF. The chain links TRBV29-1 to TRBJ2-1; TRBD2 matches 9 bases. J gave up 2 bases and V 2 bases, and 7 bases lay outside the gene matches. The CDR3 extends over 16 amino acids. The germline V gene has CDR1 SQVTM and CDR2 ANQGSEA.

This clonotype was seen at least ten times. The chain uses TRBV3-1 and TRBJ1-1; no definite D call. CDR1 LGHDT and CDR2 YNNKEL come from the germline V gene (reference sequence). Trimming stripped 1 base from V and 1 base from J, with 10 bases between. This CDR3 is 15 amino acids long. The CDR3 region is CASSQAKATNTEAFF. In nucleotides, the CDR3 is TGTGCCAGCAGCCAAGCGAAGGCGACGAACACTGAAGCTTTCTTT.

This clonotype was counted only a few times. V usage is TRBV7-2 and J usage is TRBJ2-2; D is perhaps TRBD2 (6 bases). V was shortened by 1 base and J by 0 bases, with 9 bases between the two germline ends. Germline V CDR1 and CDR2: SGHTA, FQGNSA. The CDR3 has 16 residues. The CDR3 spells CASSLGQRANTGELFF. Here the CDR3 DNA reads TGTGCCAGCAGCTTAGGACAGCGGGCGAACACCGGGGAGCTGTTTTTT.

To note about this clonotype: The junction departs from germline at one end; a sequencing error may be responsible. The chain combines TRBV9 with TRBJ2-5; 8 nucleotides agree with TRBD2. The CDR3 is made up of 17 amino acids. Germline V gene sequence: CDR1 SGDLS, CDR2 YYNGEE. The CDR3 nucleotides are TGTGCCAGTAGCGTAGATAGATCTAGCGGGTACCAAGAGACCCAGTACTTC. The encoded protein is CASSVDRSSGYQETQYF.

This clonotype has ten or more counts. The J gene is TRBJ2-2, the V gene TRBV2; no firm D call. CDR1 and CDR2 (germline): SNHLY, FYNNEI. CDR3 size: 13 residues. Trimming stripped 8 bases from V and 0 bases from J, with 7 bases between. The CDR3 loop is CASVPPNTGELFF. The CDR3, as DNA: TGTGCCAGCGTTCCTCCGAACACCGGGGAGCTGTTTTTT.